The 20 T cell receptor beta chains in this list originate from one sample, sequenced in a study of cytotoxic CD8 clonotypes in ibrutinib-treated CLL. Using immunoSEQ multiplex PCR, the repertoire was profiled, and TCRdb retains in-frame clones only, with some absent. The data show 40,000 or so clones, roughly 69% seen once. The sample was PBMCs, taken after 12 months of ibrutinib treatment. The receptors here all came from a human donor with chronic lymphocytic leukemia.

This chain links TRBV11-2 with TRBJ2-5, with TRBD2 matching 9 bases. Germline values: CDR1 SGHAT, CDR2 FQNNGV. The V and J ends lost 2 bases and 5 bases, in that order; junction bases with no gene match: 3. This CDR3 is 14 amino acids long. CDR3 in amino acids: CASSLSGGRETQYF. In DNA, the CDR3 is TGTGCCAGCAGCTTAAGCGGGGGGCGGGAGACCCAGTACTTC.

The chain uses TRBV7-8 and TRBJ1-4; D possibly corresponds to TRBD1 (5 bases). The CDR3 totals 14 residues. Germline lookup yields CDR1 SGHVS and CDR2 FQNEAQ. Trimming took 1 base from V and 7 from J, leaving 10 bases between them. CDR3 DNA sequence: TGTGCCAGCAGCTTAGTAGGGGTTGGTGAAAAACTGTTTTTT. As protein: CASSLVGVGEKLFF.

This clone has more than one count but fewer than ten. The genes are TRBV21-1 and TRBJ1-5; TRBD1, the table's D call, was not compared with the DNA. TRBV21-1 is described as a pseudogene. The CDR3 covers 18 residues. Written as DNA, the CDR3 is TGTGCCAGCAGCCCCCACAAGCCAGGGGCGTTGGGAAATCAGCCCCAGCATTTT. Translating gives CASSPHKPGALGNQPQHF.

The chain uses TRBV5-5 and TRBJ2-7, with 7 bases fitting TRBD2. V lost 0 bases to trimming and J lost 1 base; unmatched junction nucleotides: 7. The germline V gene has CDR1 SGHKS and CDR2 YYEKEE (reference sequence). The CDR3 is 16 amino acids. CDR3 loop: CASSLELSSGSYEQYF. The CDR3 DNA is TGTGCCAGCAGCTTGGAATTGTCTAGCGGATCCTACGAGCAGTACTTC.

This clone was picked up a small number of times. V is TRBV2 and J is TRBJ1-1; D is unclear. CDR1 and CDR2 (germline): SNHLY, FYNNEI. The V end lost 2 bases, the J end lost 4 bases, and 8 bases lay between the germline ends. CDR3 length: 13 amino acids. In DNA, the CDR3 is TGTGCCAGCAGTGAACGATGGGGCACTGAAGCTTTCTTT. This gives the protein CASSERWGTEAFF.

The rearrangement links TRBV5-1 to TRBJ2-2; no firm D call. Trimming left V 0 bases short and J 6 bases short, with 6 bases between. This CDR3 comprises 13 residues. In germline, CDR1 is SGHRS, CDR2 YFSETQ. CDR3 nucleotide sequence: TGCGCCAGCAGCTTGGGTGTTGCCGGGGAGCTGTTTTTT. Translation: CASSLGVAGELFF.

CDR3 in amino acids: CASSRYLDLGETQYF. CDR3 coding DNA: TGTGCCAGCAGCCGTTATCTGGACCTCGGGGAGACCCAGTACTTC. V gene TRBV11-2 combines with J gene TRBJ2-5; the D is unclear. V lost 5 bases and J 5 bases, leaving 18 bases between the germline ends. Germline assignment: CDR1 SGHAT and CDR2 FQNNGV. The CDR3 has 15 residues.

This chain links TRBV7-9 with TRBJ1-1; D possibly corresponds to TRBD1 (5 bases). Germline CDR1 SEHNR, CDR2 FQNEAQ (reference sequence). This CDR3 has 13 amino acids. The germline V and J ends were trimmed by 3 bases and 7 bases, with 12 bases remaining between them. CDR3 bases: TGTGCCAGCAGCTTCGGGGGGAGCGTTGAAGCTTTCTTT. This gives the protein CASSFGGSVEAFF.

This clone appeared a single time. V is TRBV2 and J is TRBJ2-3, with D uncertain. The CDR3 has 15 residues. Per the germline V gene, CDR1 is SNHLY and CDR2 is FYNNEI. Trimming took off 5 bases at V and 4 bases at J, with 16 bases between the two ends. CDR3 sequence reads: CASSRTRNLADTQYF. CDR3 nucleotides: TGTGCCAGCAGTCGTACCCGCAATCTGGCAGATACGCAGTATTTT. The variable domain in full, with the rest retrieved from reference TRBV2 and TRBJ2-3, is EPEVTQTPSHQVTQMGQEVILRCVPISNHLYFYWYRQILGQKVEFLVSFYNNEISEKSEIFDDQFSVERPDGSNFTLKIRSTKLEDSAMYFCASSRTRNLADTQYFGPGTRLTVL.

The V call is TRBV6-6, the J call TRBJ2-3; 7 bases align to TRBD1. The germline V gene encodes CDR1 MNHNY and CDR2 SVGAGI (reference sequence). The CDR3 totals 14 residues. Unmatched junction bases numbered 7, after V lost 6 bases and J lost 4 bases. In nucleotides, the CDR3 is TGTGCCAGCAGACCCGACAGGGCGGCAGATACGCAGTATTTT. This translates into CASRPDRAADTQYF.

The V call is TRBV5-1, the J call TRBJ2-2, with 12 bases aligning to TRBD2. After removal of 3 bases from V and 1 base from J, the junction contained 1 base not matched to a gene. CDR1 is SGHRS and CDR2 is YFSETQ in the germline V gene. This CDR3 is 16 amino acids long. The DNA for the CDR3 is TGCGCCAGCAGCTGGACTAGCGGGAAGAACACCGGGGAGCTGTTTTTT. Amino acid sequence: CASSWTSGKNTGELFF.

This chain joins TRBV29-1 and TRBJ1-2, with D possibly TRBD1 on 6 matching bases. Germline V gene lookup returns CDR1 SQVTM and CDR2 ANQGSEA. This CDR3 is 12 amino acids long. With 7 bases removed from V and 4 bases from J, the gap between germline ends came to 13 bases. The CDR3 here is CSGRQGGYGYTF. CDR3 coding DNA: TGCAGCGGGCGGCAAGGGGGCTATGGCTACACCTTC.

The genes are TRBV9 and TRBJ2-1; 11 nucleotides agree with TRBD2. The CDR3 is made up of 15 amino acids. Germline loops: CDR1 SGDLS, CDR2 YYNGEE. V lost 4 bases to trimming and J lost 5 bases; unmatched junction nucleotides: 5. The CDR3 DNA reads as TGTGCCAGCAGCCCACTAGCGGGAGTGAACAATGAGCAGTTCTTC. Translated, it gives CASSPLAGVNNEQFF.

This chain connects TRBV10-3 to TRBJ2-5; a weak D match, TRBD1 (6 bases). Trimming cost V 3 bases and J 4 bases, with 12 bases left between them. This CDR3 is 14 amino acids long. Germline values: CDR1 ENHRY, CDR2 SYGVKD. The CDR3 DNA follows: TGTGCCATCAGTGACAGGGGATCTGGAGAGACCCAGTACTTC. This encodes CAISDRGSGETQYF.

The chain employs TRBV4-1 and TRBJ2-7; D unclear. Per the germline V gene, CDR1 is MGHRA and CDR2 is YSYEKL. The CDR3 consists of 16 residues. V was cut by 4 bases and J by 0 bases, with 16 bases left in between. The chain's CDR3 is CASSLAFSQASYEQYF. The CDR3 DNA reads TGCGCCAGCAGCCTCGCGTTCTCCCAGGCCTCCTACGAGCAGTACTTC.

This clone has just a few counts. The chain joins TRBV30 to TRBJ1-1, with unresolved D. CDR3 length: 14 amino acids. In germline, CDR1 is GTSNPN, CDR2 SVGIG (reference sequence). With 3 bases removed from V and 1 base from J, the gap between germline ends came to 12 bases. This CDR3 is CAWRNSPWNTEAFF. In nucleotides, the CDR3 is TGTGCCTGGAGAAACAGCCCATGGAACACTGAAGCTTTCTTT.

This chain links TRBV4-3 with TRBJ2-2; D may be TRBD1 (6 bases). The V end was cut by 4 bases, the J end by 4 bases, with 10 bases between. The CDR3 extends over 14 amino acids. Per germline, CDR1 LGHNA and CDR2 YSLEER. The CDR3 DNA sequence: TGCGCCAGCAGCCCCAGGGGCCCCACCGGGGAGCTGTTTTTT. As protein: CASSPRGPTGELFF.

The genes are TRBV5-1 and TRBJ2-7; 9 bases are a match to TRBD1. The trim removed 0 bases at V and 2 bases at J, leaving 3 bases unmatched. CDR3 size: 15 residues. Germline loops: CDR1 SGHRS, CDR2 YFSETQ. The CDR3 DNA sequence: TGCGCCAGCAGCTTGGCCGGGACAGGGACCTACGAGCAGTACTTC. Amino acids: CASSLAGTGTYEQYF.

The chain recombines TRBV5-1 with TRBJ2-7; D perhaps matches TRBD1 (6 bases). The CDR3 spans 14 residues. The germline V gene has CDR1 SGHRS and CDR2 YFSETQ. V was trimmed by 0 bases and J by 0 bases, leaving 7 bases between them. CDR3 bases: TGCGCCAGCAGCTTGGCGGGACACTCCTACGAGCAGTACTTC. It specifies CASSLAGHSYEQYF.

This clone was picked up one time. The chain combines TRBV19 with TRBJ1-2; 8 positions agree with TRBD1. This CDR3 has 14 amino acids. Germline CDR1 is LNHDA and CDR2 is SQIVND (reference sequence). V gave up 6 bases and J gave up 2 bases; unmatched junction bases: 5. This chain's CDR3 is CASRRTGLNYGYTF. The CDR3 DNA is TGTGCCAGTAGGAGGACAGGGCTAAACTATGGCTACACCTTC.